This T cell receptor (beta chain) was found in a study of blood T cell repertoires in COVID-19. About the research overall: Sites across the United States, Italy and Spain contributed samples from acute and convalescent COVID-19. Nucleic acid was either cDNA or gDNA, and it came from T cells, B-cell-depleted T cells, or PBMCs.

As concerns this clone: The sample has other DNA sequences that encode this CDR3 too.

Data came from immunoSEQ multiplex PCR; TCRdb stores just in-frame clones and leaves some out. The sample lists roughly 110,000 clones, 71% seen once, with about 1% in the top ten. Germline values: CDR1 SGHTS, CDR2 YDEGEE. This CDR3 spans 14 amino acids. Losses at the gene ends were 4 bases for V and 9 bases for J; bases not matched to a gene: 5. Sequencing was carried out using peripheral blood. The chain joins TRBV5-8 to TRBJ1-6, with 9 nucleotides matching TRBD1. The receptor was derived from a human donor with acute or convalescent COVID-19. The donor label of this sample is uncertain. The CDR3, as DNA: TGTGCCAGCAGCCCGGGACAGGGCGCTTCACCCCTCCACTTT. It codes for CASSPGQGASPLHF.